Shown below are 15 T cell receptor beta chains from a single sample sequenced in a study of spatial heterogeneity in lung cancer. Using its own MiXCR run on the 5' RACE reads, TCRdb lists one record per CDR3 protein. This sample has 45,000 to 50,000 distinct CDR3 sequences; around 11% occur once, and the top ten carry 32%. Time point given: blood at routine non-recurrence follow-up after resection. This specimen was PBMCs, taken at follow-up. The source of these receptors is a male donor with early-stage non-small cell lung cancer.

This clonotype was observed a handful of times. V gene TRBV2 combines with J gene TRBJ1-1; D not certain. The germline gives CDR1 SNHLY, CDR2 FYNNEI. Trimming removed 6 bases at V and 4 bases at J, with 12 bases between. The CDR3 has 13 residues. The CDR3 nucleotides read TGTGCCAGCAGGACTGGCGCCCCCACTGAAGCTTTCTTT. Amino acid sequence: CASRTGAPTEAFF.

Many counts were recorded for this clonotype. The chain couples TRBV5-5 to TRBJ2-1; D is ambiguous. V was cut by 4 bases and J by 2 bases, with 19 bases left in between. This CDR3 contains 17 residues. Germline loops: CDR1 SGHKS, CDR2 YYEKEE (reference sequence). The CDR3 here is CASSPRLWTVAYNEQFF. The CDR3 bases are TGTGCCAGCAGCCCAAGGCTTTGGACGGTAGCCTACAATGAGCAGTTCTTC.

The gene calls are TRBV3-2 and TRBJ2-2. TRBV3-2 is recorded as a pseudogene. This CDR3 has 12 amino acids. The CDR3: CASSQQPGELFF. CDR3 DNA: TGTGCCAGCAGCCAACAGCCCGGGGAGCTGTTTTTT.

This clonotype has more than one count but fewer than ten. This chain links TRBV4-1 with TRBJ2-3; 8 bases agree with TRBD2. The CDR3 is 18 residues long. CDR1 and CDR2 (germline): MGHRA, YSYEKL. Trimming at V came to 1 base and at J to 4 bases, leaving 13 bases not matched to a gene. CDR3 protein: CASSQGMATSVSADTQYF. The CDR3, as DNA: TGCGCCAGCAGCCAAGGGATGGCGACTAGCGTTTCCGCAGATACGCAGTATTTT.

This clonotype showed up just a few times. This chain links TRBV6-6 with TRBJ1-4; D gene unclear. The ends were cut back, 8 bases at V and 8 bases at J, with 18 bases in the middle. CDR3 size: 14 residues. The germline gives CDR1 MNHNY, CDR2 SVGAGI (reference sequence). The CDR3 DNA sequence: TGTGCCAGCTGTCCGGGAACGGGTAGGGAAAAACTGTTTTTT. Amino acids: CASCPGTGREKLFF.

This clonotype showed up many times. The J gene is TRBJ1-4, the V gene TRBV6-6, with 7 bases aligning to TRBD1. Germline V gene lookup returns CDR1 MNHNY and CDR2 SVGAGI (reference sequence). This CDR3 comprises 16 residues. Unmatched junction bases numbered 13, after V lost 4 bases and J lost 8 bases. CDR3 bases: TGTGCCAGCAGTTCCACCCGGGACAGCGGATCAGAAAAACTGTTTTTT. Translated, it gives CASSSTRDSGSEKLFF.

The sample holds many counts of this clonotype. CDR3 nucleotide sequence: TGCAGTGCTAGGGAGGTGGGAGAGGTCACAGATACGCAGTATTTT. It codes for CSAREVGEVTDTQYF. This sequence joins TRBV20-1 and TRBJ2-3; a weak D match, TRBD2 (5 bases). Per germline, CDR1 DFQATT and CDR2 SNEGSKA (reference sequence). V was cut by 3 bases and J by 2 bases, with 15 bases left in between. The CDR3 is 15 residues long.

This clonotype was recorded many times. The CDR3 nucleotides are TGCAGTGCTATCAGGGGTGTCTACGAGCAGTACTTC. As protein: CSAIRGVYEQYF. The V gene is TRBV20-1, the J gene TRBJ2-7, with a weak D call TRBD1 (6 bases). Germline lookup yields CDR1 DFQATT and CDR2 SNEGSKA (reference sequence). Trimming removed 4 bases at V and 3 bases at J, with 10 bases between. CDR3 size: 12 residues.

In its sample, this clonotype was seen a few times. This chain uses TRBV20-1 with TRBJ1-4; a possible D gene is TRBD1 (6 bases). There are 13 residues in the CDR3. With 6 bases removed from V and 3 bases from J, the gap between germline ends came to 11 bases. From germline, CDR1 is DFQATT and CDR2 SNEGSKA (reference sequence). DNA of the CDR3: TGCAGTGCGGTCGGACAGCCTAATGAAAAACTGTTTTTT. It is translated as CSAVGQPNEKLFF.

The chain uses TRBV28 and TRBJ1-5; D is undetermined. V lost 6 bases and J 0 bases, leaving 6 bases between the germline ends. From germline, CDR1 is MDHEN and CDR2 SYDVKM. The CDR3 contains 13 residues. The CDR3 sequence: CASRSSSNQPQHF. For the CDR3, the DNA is TGTGCCAGCAGATCGAGTAGCAATCAGCCCCAGCATTTT.

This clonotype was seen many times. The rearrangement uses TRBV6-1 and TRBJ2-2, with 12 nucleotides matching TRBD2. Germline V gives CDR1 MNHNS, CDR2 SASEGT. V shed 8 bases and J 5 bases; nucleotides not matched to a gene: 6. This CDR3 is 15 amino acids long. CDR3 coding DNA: TGTGCCAGCCAGACTAGCGGGGGAGGGACCGGGGAGCTGTTTTTT. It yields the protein CASQTSGGGTGELFF.

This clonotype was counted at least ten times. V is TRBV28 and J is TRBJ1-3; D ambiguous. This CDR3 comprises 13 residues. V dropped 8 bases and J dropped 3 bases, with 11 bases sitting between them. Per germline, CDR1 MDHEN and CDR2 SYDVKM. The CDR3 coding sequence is TGTGCCAGCCCAAGCAATAGTGGAAACACCATATATTTT. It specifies CASPSNSGNTIYF.

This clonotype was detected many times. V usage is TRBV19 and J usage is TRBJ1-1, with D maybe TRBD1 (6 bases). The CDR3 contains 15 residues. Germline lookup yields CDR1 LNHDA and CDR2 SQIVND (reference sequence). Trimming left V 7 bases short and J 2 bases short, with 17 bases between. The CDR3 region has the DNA TGTGCCAGTAATGATTCGGAGGGGGGAAACACTGAAGCTTTCTTT. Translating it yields CASNDSEGGNTEAFF.

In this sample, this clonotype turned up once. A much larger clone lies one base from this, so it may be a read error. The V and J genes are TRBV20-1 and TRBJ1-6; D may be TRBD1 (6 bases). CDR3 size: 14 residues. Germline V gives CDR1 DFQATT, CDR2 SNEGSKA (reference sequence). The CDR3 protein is CSASYGQGNSPPHF. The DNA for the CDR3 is TGCAGTGCTAGTTATGGGCAGGGGAATTCACCCCCCCACTTT.

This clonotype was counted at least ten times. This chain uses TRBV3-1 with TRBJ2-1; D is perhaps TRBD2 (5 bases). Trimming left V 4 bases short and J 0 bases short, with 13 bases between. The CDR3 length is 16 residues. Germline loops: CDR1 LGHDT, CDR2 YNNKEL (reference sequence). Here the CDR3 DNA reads TGTGCCAGCAGCCCGCTACTAGTCGGCTCCTACAATGAGCAGTTCTTC. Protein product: CASSPLLVGSYNEQFF.